The entry below gives a single T cell receptor beta chain sequence along with its context. This CDR3 contains 13 residues. The V and J ends lost 5 bases and 8 bases respectively, with 15 bases between them. CDR1 and CDR2 from the germline V gene are SGHTA and FQGNSA. This sample was included in a study of blood T cell repertoires in COVID-19. Study details: PBMCs, B-cell-depleted T cells, or T cells were the source of the cDNA or gDNA that made up the material.

Assay used: immunoSEQ multiplex PCR; TCRdb lists only in-frame clones, some missing. The table lists over 200,000 clones, approximately 86% of them singletons. The sample taken for sequencing was peripheral blood. This receptor was obtained from a man in his forties who had recovered from COVID-19. The genes are TRBV7-2 and TRBJ1-2, with D maybe TRBD1 (5 bases). The CDR3 DNA is TGTGCCAGCAGCGAACAGGTTGACATAGGCTACACCTTC. The encoded protein is CASSEQVDIGYTF. The complete variable domain, with remaining parts taken from reference TRBV7-2 and TRBJ1-2, reads GAGVSQSPSNKVTEKGKDVELRCDPISGHTALYWYRQSLGQGLEFLIYFQGNSAPDKSGLPSDRFSAERTGGSVSTLTIQRTQQEDSAVYLCASSEQVDIGYTFGSGTRLTVV.